What follows describes a single T cell receptor beta chain. What antigen it recognizes has not been identified. The sample holds no much larger clone one base away, and base qualities are not on file. Library prep was done by 5' RACE. Data came from an Illumina HiSeq 2500. A second 7 to 11 cycle PCR used a sample-barcoded 5' primer and a J-beta primer mix. A template-switch 5' adaptor carrying 12 random nucleotides introduced a unique molecular identifier onto each TCR beta cDNA molecule. Each sample yielded at least 2.5 million CDR3-containing paired-end reads. All of the RNA was converted into first-strand cDNA using the Mint cDNA synthesis kit, with a TRBC-specific oligonucleotide serving as the primer. Following uracil-DNA glycosylase treatment, all cDNA underwent a first 18-cycle PCR with the universal primers M1SS and BC2_uni_R. On the authors' methods: For normalization, 1 million high-quality reads were randomly selected from each sample, with every read carrying a distinct molecular identifier. Instead of being binned into consensus sequences, reads with shared molecular identifiers were discarded. MiTCR, run with a Q25 quality threshold and the strictest error-elimination algorithm, handled CDR3 identification, clonotype clustering and error correction. A nonparametric unseen species model with Euler transformation was used to estimate a lower bound on total TCR beta diversity. TCRdb trimmed the raw reads at Q25, called clones with MiXCR and kept productive beta chains. Under each unique CDR3 protein, matching rows form one entry showing the most common genes and DNA. These V and J calls are TCRdb output, not the study's own analysis. The sample records just over 1 million distinct CDR3 sequences, under 55% of which are singletons. The top ten clones comprise around 18% of the sample.

This specimen comes from a study of blood T cells in healthy people across ages (dated by TCRdb to 2015 to 2017). Looking at the study overall: In model experiments, template switching captured about one uniquely barcoded TCR beta cDNA molecule for every two T cells. Age-related changes in TCR beta repertoire diversity were measured in the study by deep sequencing normalized with unique cDNA molecular identifiers. The donors were split into four age groups: young (average 16 years), middle-aged (roughly 39), aged (roughly 65) and long-lived (approximately 80). To avoid experimental bias, donors of different ages were distributed randomly across sequencing lanes. Two additional independent replicas of 1 million unique cDNA reads from the same blood draw were analyzed for two donors (one aged 18 to 30 and one aged 80 or older). The research as a whole found: Because donor CMV infection status was unknown, age-related changes in expanded clonotypes were potentially confounded. Compared with the aged group, the long-lived group had more naive CD4+ T cells, fewer expanded clones and increased TCR diversity, a pattern suggesting age selection. Bulk unsorted PBMC profiling prevented conclusive comparison of naive and antigen-experienced compartments. A strong correlation was found between observed TCR beta diversity and the percentage of naive T cells measured by flow cytometry. As age increased, observed TCR beta diversity per million T cells dropped in a roughly linear way, and a significant reduction was already evident by age 40. Estimates of total diversity based on one million sequenced T cells were considered lower bounds and underestimates.

Donors were a few dozen systemically healthy Caucasian individuals from Russia aged roughly 6 to 90 years. About 10 milliliters of peripheral blood were drawn from each donor into EDTA-treated Vacutainer tubes. PBMCs were isolated by Ficoll-Paque density-gradient centrifugation, with at least 6 million obtained per sample. Total RNA, at least 5 micrograms per sample, was extracted from PBMCs with Trizol reagent. For every donor, flow cytometry on a PBMC aliquot measured the percentage of naive CD45RAhigh/CD27high T cells. The CDR3 runs 15 residues from the cysteine to the phenylalanine. Of the read, only the CDR3 DNA is kept; its 45 bases are in frame from base 1. The junction shows trimming of 7 bases on V and 4 bases on J, plus 14 bases between the germline ends. CDR1 and CDR2 (SNHLY, FYNNEI) derive from the germline V gene.

The sequenced material came from blood. The TCR comes from a woman aged 60-75 years in good health. The rearranged chain carries TRBV2 and TRBJ2-6; the D region may be TRBD1 or TRBD2, each matching 5 bases equally. The DNA reads TGTGCCAGCACTGGGGACCTGGCCGGGGCCAACGTCCTGACTTTC. Its coded protein is CASTGDLAGANVLTF.